This is a list of T cell receptor beta chains from one sample in a study of CD8 T cells in Susac syndrome. TCRdb fed the immunoSEQ multiplex PCR reads into MiXCR, producing one record per CDR3 protein. The sample shows 150,000 to 250,000 distinct CDR3 sequences, over 90% of them seen only once. Sample: CD4+ T cells from PBMCs. The receptors come from a human donor with multiple sclerosis. Each CDR3 is given with its conserved first and last residue. A D gene is named only where the DNA matches it firmly. Rows give clone size only sometimes, using once, few, many, or a class for an expanded clone.

v_call,d_call,clone_size,j_call,cdr3_nt,cdr3_aa
TRBV20-1,.,.,TRBJ2-2,TGCAGTGCTAGAGACAGGGTCTACACCGGGGAGCTGTTTTTT,CSARDRVYTGELFF
TRBV3-1,.,once,TRBJ2-6,TGTGCCAGCAGCCAAGGGAGGACGGCCAACGTCCTGACTTTC,CASSQGRTANVLTF
TRBV30,.,.,TRBJ2-3,TGTGCCTGGAGTAATAGTTATACGCAGTATTTT,CAWSNSYTQYF
TRBV4-1,.,.,TRBJ2-7,TGCGCCAGCAGCCACCTGGGCGTTCGGGAATCCTACGAGCAGTACTTC,CASSHLGVRESYEQYF
TRBV5-4,.,.,TRBJ2-7,TGTGCCAGCAGCTTGGACCGAACCTACGAGCAGTACTTC,CASSLDRTYEQYF
TRBV4-1,.,.,TRBJ2-7,TGCGCCAGCAGTCACCGGACAGCCGACTCCTACGAGCAGTACTTC,CASSHRTADSYEQYF
TRBV7-6,.,.,TRBJ2-7,TGTGCCAGCAGCTTAGGTCGGAGCTCCTACGAGCAGTACTTC,CASSLGRSSYEQYF
TRBV20-1,TRBD1,.,TRBJ1-5,TGCAGTGTCCCTGGGGACAGCAACAATCAGCCCCAGCATTTT,CSVPGDSNNQPQHF
TRBV20-1,.,.,TRBJ2-7,TGCAGTGCTAGGGTTCTTAGCGGGACAGACGAGCAGTACTTC,CSARVLSGTDEQYF
TRBV15,.,.,TRBJ2-5,TGTGCCACCGGGCGACTCGTCCCCTCACAAGAGACCCAGTACTTC,CATGRLVPSQETQYF
TRBV9,TRBD1,.,TRBJ2-7,TGTGCCAGCAGCGTTACCGCAGGGACAGGGAGCGAGCAGTACTTC,CASSVTAGTGSEQYF
TRBV27,.,.,TRBJ2-6,TGTGCCAGCAGCAGCTCAGGGGTTGGGGCCAACGTCCTGACTTTC,CASSSSGVGANVLTF
TRBV27,TRBD1,.,TRBJ1-2,TGTGCCAGCAGTCCCCGGTTTAGTCCGAAGACAGGGCTTAGCTACACCTTC,CASSPRFSPKTGLSYTF
TRBV12-3/TRBV12-4,.,.,TRBJ2-3,TGTGCCAGCAGTCTCCAGGGACTCGGGGATACGCAGTATTTT,CASSLQGLGDTQYF
TRBV24-1,.,.,TRBJ2-1,TGTGCCACCAGTGACCACCGACAGGGAGGGTTAGCGGGAAATGAGCAGTTCTTC,CATSDHRQGGLAGNEQFF
TRBV11-3,TRBD2,.,TRBJ2-1,TGTGCCAGCAGCCCGACTAGCGGGAGTACTTGGGAGCAGTTCTTC,CASSPTSGSTWEQFF
TRBV2,TRBD2,.,TRBJ2-1,TGTGCCAGCAGGTTAGCGGGGGGCATGAGAGAGCAGTTCTTC,CASRLAGGMREQFF
TRBV4-1,TRBD2,.,TRBJ2-1,TGCGCCAGCAGCCAAGATCAGAACGGGAGGGCCTTCCCCAATGAGCAGTTCTTC,CASSQDQNGRAFPNEQFF
TRBV7-9,.,.,TRBJ2-4,TGTGCCAGCAGCTTACCACCCCTCCTCCGAGCCAAAAACATTCAGTACTTC,CASSLPPLLRAKNIQYF
TRBV3-1,TRBD2,.,TRBJ2-1,TGTGCCAGCAGTCGACGGGGGGCCTACAATGAGCAGTTCTTC,CASSRRGAYNEQFF
TRBV5-1,.,.,TRBJ2-3,TGCGCCAGCAGCTCGACGGCCGCAGATACGCAGTATTTT,CASSSTAADTQYF
TRBV7-3,.,.,TRBJ2-3,TGTGCCAGCAGCTCCCGACAGACGCGCACAGATACGCAGTATTTT,CASSSRQTRTDTQYF
TRBV18,.,.,TRBJ1-5,TGTGCCAGCTCACCTCCACCCAATCAGCCCCAGCATTTT,CASSPPPNQPQHF
TRBV9,.,.,TRBJ1-1,TGTGCCAGCAGCCCGAAACGGGGAAAGAACACTGAAGCTTTCTTT,CASSPKRGKNTEAFF
TRBV29-1,.,.,TRBJ2-3,TGCAGCCTCCGGACTAGCACAGATACGCAGTATTTT,CSLRTSTDTQYF
TRBV6-5,.,.,TRBJ2-5,TGTGCCAGCAGTTACTCGCCCGCCGTGGTGACCCAGTACTTC,CASSYSPAVVTQYF